The 26 T cell receptor beta chains listed next were all sequenced from one sample in a study of blood T cell repertoires in COVID-19. Measured with immunoSEQ multiplex PCR; TCRdb has only the in-frame clones, and not every one. The profile shows about 130,000 clones, about 91% of them singletons. What was sequenced was peripheral blood. The receptors were sampled from a man between 50 and 59 years old with acute or convalescent COVID-19.

The chain couples TRBV18 to TRBJ1-2; tentative D call: TRBD1 (5 bases). Trimming took off 3 bases at V and 5 bases at J, with 13 bases between the two ends. Germline CDR1 reads KGHSH; CDR2 reads LQKENI. The CDR3 consists of 14 residues. CDR3: CASSPMTETYGYTF. CDR3 sequence (DNA): TGTGCCAGCTCACCCATGACAGAGACTTATGGCTACACCTTC.

V and J are TRBV6-5 and TRBJ2-1, with 10 bases that match TRBD2. The CDR3 has 14 residues. After removal of 5 bases from V and 7 bases from J, the junction contained 5 bases not matched to a gene. Germline-derived CDR1 and CDR2 are MNHEY and SVGAGI. The CDR3 DNA is TGTGCCAGCAGTACTGCTAGCGGGAGAAATGAGCAGTTCTTC. This encodes CASSTASGRNEQFF.

The rearrangement links TRBV11-1 to TRBJ2-2; D unresolved. Germline CDR1 is SGHAT and CDR2 is FQDESV (reference sequence). V dropped 2 bases and J dropped 7 bases, with 11 bases sitting between them. The CDR3 has 14 amino acids. Written as DNA, the CDR3 is TGTGCCAGCAGCTTACCAGGTCAAGTCGGGGAGCTGTTTTTT. It translates to CASSLPGQVGELFF.

The chain recombines TRBV5-1 with TRBJ2-7; no firm D call. Germline V gene data show CDR1 as SGHRS and CDR2 as YFSETQ. V was clipped by 6 bases and J by 4 bases, with 14 bases between them. This CDR3 contains 13 residues. CDR3: CASMGSKTYEQYF. CDR3 nucleotide sequence: TGCGCCAGCATGGGCAGCAAAACGTACGAGCAGTACTTC.

CDR3 in DNA: TGTGCCAGCAGCCAATCCCTGGACGGGACAGGGGTGTACAATGAGCAGTTCTTC. Amino acids: CASSQSLDGTGVYNEQFF. The chain recombines TRBV7-9 with TRBJ2-1; 10 positions agree with TRBD1. The germline CDR1 and CDR2 sequences are SEHNR and FQNEAQ (reference sequence). Trimming at V came to 5 bases and at J to 4 bases, leaving 14 bases not matched to a gene. There are 18 residues in the CDR3.

In this sample, this clone turned up once. V and J are TRBV18 and TRBJ1-1, with no clear D. V lost 2 bases to trimming and J lost 1 base, with 5 bases between them. The CDR3 spans 13 residues. Per germline, CDR1 KGHSH and CDR2 LQKENI. The CDR3 loop reads CASSPSGNTEAFF. In DNA form, the CDR3 reads TGTGCCAGCTCACCATCGGGGAACACTGAAGCTTTCTTT.

The V gene is TRBV19, the J gene TRBJ1-4, with D perhaps TRBD1 (6 bases). From germline, CDR1 is LNHDA and CDR2 SQIVND (reference sequence). The V gene lost 2 bases and the J gene lost 14 bases, with 15 bases spanning the gap. There are 13 residues in the CDR3. CDR3 residues: CASSITGSGVLFF. The CDR3 region has the DNA TGTGCCAGTAGTATAACAGGGTCGGGCGTTCTGTTTTTT.

This chain links TRBV27 with TRBJ2-5; D remains ambiguous. Germline CDR1 reads MNHEY; CDR2 reads SMNVEV (reference sequence). Trimming took 5 bases from V and 5 from J, leaving 15 bases between them. There are 14 residues in the CDR3. Here the CDR3 reads CASSPTTGSETQYF. Here the CDR3 DNA reads TGTGCCAGCAGTCCGACGACTGGGTCGGAGACCCAGTACTTC.

The chain recombines TRBV6-5 with TRBJ2-7, with 9 bases lining up with TRBD1. The germline CDR1 and CDR2 sequences are MNHEY and SVGAGI. The CDR3 loop spans 13 amino acids. J was trimmed by 5 bases and V by 10 bases; bases with no gene match: 9. CDR3 nucleotides: TGTGCCATTCAATTGGGACAGGGCCACGAGCAGTACTTC. Translation: CAIQLGQGHEQYF.

This chain links TRBV24-1 with TRBJ2-1, with a tentative D call TRBD1 (5 bases). The germline V gene encodes CDR1 KGHDR and CDR2 SFDVKD. The CDR3 contains 15 residues. The V end lost 0 bases, the J end lost 5 bases, and 10 bases lay between the germline ends. The CDR3 DNA follows: TGTGCCACCAGTGATTTGCAAGTGACAGACAATGAGCAGTTCTTC. The encoded protein is CATSDLQVTDNEQFF.

This chain connects TRBV28 to TRBJ2-3, with TRBD2 identical over 8 bases. Germline CDR1 reads MDHEN; CDR2 reads SYDVKM. The CDR3 is made up of 17 amino acids. Losses at the gene ends were 7 bases for V and 3 bases for J; bases not matched to a gene: 15. CDR3 sequence (DNA): TGTGCCAGCACCCAAAATCGGGGCGGGGGGCTGACAGATACGCAGTATTTT. This sequence encodes CASTQNRGGGLTDTQYF.

The rearrangement uses TRBV28 and TRBJ1-5; weak D call: TRBD1 (6 bases). CDR3 length: 15 amino acids. Germline CDR1 MDHEN, CDR2 SYDVKM. Trimming removed 8 bases from V and 4 bases from J, with 18 bases in between. The CDR3 reads CASGGLTGTNQPQHF. The CDR3 DNA reads as TGTGCCAGCGGTGGGCTTACAGGGACAAATCAGCCCCAGCATTTT.

The chain carries TRBV5-6 and TRBJ2-7; 8 bases map to TRBD2. After removal of 2 bases from V and 3 bases from J, the junction contained 7 bases not matched to a gene. CDR3 length equals 15 residues. Germline V gene data show CDR1 as SGHDT and CDR2 as YYEEEE. The CDR3 sequence: CASSLGTRLIYEQYF. The CDR3 DNA reads as TGTGCCAGCAGCTTAGGGACTAGATTAATCTACGAGCAGTACTTC.

J is TRBJ1-2 and V is TRBV30; 7 nucleotides align to TRBD1. CDR1 and CDR2 (germline): GTSNPN, SVGIG (reference sequence). V shed 1 base and J 11 bases; nucleotides not matched to a gene: 7. The CDR3 covers 12 residues. The CDR3 loop reads CAWSEGQSSYTF. For the CDR3, the DNA is TGTGCCTGGAGTGAGGGACAGTCCTCTTACACCTTC. Variable domain in full (rest from reference TRBV30 and TRBJ1-2): SQTIHQWPATLVQPVGSPLSLECTVEGTSNPNLYWYRQAAGRGLQLLFYSVGIGQISSEVPQNLSASRPQDRQFILSSKKLLLSDSGFYLCAWSEGQSSYTFGSGTRLTVV.

V gene TRBV6-2 or TRBV6-3 combines with J gene TRBJ2-7, with TRBD1 identical over 7 bases. CDR1 MNHEY and CDR2 SVGEGT come from the germline V gene. Losses at the gene ends were 4 bases for V and 4 bases for J; bases not matched to a gene: 19. This CDR3 spans 18 amino acids. CDR3 nucleotide sequence: TGTGCCAGCAGTTGGTCCTTACTCCTTCCGGGACAGAGGTACGAGCAGTACTTC. This sequence encodes CASSWSLLLPGQRYEQYF.

The CDR3: CASSRGHPATEAFF. CDR3 DNA sequence: TGTGCCAGCAGCCGCGGACACCCGGCCACTGAAGCTTTCTTT. This chain joins TRBV11-2 and TRBJ1-1; D possibly corresponds to TRBD1 (5 bases). CDR1 and CDR2 from the germline V gene are SGHAT and FQNNGV. The CDR3 loop spans 14 amino acids. Trimming took 5 bases from V and 4 from J, leaving 14 bases between them.

The sample holds one count of this clone. The chain uses TRBV6-5 and TRBJ1-4, with 8 bases identical to TRBD1. V shed 7 bases and J 4 bases; nucleotides not matched to a gene: 5. The CDR3 has 14 residues. The germline CDR1 and CDR2 sequences are MNHEY and SVGAGI. CDR3 region: CASKPGQVNEKLFF. The CDR3 region has the DNA TGTGCCAGCAAACCGGGACAGGTTAATGAAAAACTGTTTTTT.

The V and J genes are TRBV28 and TRBJ2-7; 8 bases are shared with TRBD1. Germline V lookup: CDR1 MDHEN, CDR2 SYDVKM. With V trimmed by 5 bases and J by 10 bases, 16 bases remained unmatched. The CDR3 has 15 amino acids. The CDR3 here is CASSPPGQVNVGQYF. In DNA, the CDR3 is TGTGCCAGCAGTCCCCCGGGACAGGTTAACGTCGGTCAGTACTTC.

This CDR3 is CASKNEWAEKLFF. In nucleotides, the CDR3 is TGTGCCAGCAAAAATGAGTGGGCGGAAAAACTGTTTTTT. The chain carries TRBV7-9 and TRBJ1-4; unclear D gene. Germline values: CDR1 SEHNR, CDR2 FQNEAQ (reference sequence). This CDR3 comprises 13 residues. V was trimmed by 7 bases and J by 8 bases, leaving 14 bases between them.

This chain joins TRBV6-1 and TRBJ1-3, with 8 bases identical to TRBD1. V trimming: 1 base; J trimming: 1 base; junction bases outside the gene matches: 6. CDR3 length: 17 amino acids. Germline CDR1 is MNHNS and CDR2 is SASEGT. For the CDR3, the DNA is TGTGCCAGCAGTGAAGTTAGCAGGGGGCTTTCTGGAAACACCATATATTTT. Its translation: CASSEVSRGLSGNTIYF.

The rearrangement links TRBV29-1 to TRBJ1-1; weak D call: TRBD1 (5 bases). The ends were cut back, 4 bases at V and 3 bases at J, with 12 bases in the middle. The CDR3 sequence is 13 residues long. CDR1 is SQVTM, CDR2 ANQGSEA, per germline. In DNA, the CDR3 is TGCAGCGTTGCCACGACAGCCGACACTGAAGCTTTCTTT. Translated, it gives CSVATTADTEAFF.

V is TRBV15 and J is TRBJ1-2; D not resolved. V was shortened by 3 bases and J by 10 bases, with 15 bases between the two germline ends. CDR1 LNHNV and CDR2 YYDKDF come from the germline V gene (reference sequence). The CDR3 loop spans 13 amino acids. CDR3 sequence: CATSSPPGPNYTF. Here the CDR3 DNA reads TGTGCCACCAGCAGCCCCCCCGGTCCTAACTACACCTTC.

This clone was seen once. The chain couples TRBV30 to TRBJ1-1; 12 bases align to TRBD1. Unmatched junction bases numbered 8, after V lost 2 bases and J lost 10 bases. This CDR3 comprises 14 residues. Germline V gene data show CDR1 as GTSNPN and CDR2 as SVGIG (reference sequence). CDR3 DNA sequence: TGTGCCTGGAGTACGCCGGGGACAGGGGGCACAGCTTTCTTT. Translation: CAWSTPGTGGTAFF.

The rearrangement links TRBV27 to TRBJ1-2; D possibly corresponds to TRBD1 (5 bases). Trimming stripped 5 bases from V and 10 bases from J, with 17 bases between. Germline V CDR1 and CDR2: MNHEY, SMNVEV (reference sequence). This CDR3 contains 13 residues. The CDR3 loop reads CASSPRQPADYTF. The CDR3 coding sequence is TGTGCCAGCAGTCCTCGACAGCCGGCCGACTACACCTTC.

There are a few counts of this clone. This sequence joins TRBV5-1 and TRBJ2-3; possible D gene TRBD2, 5 bases. Germline assignment: CDR1 SGHRS and CDR2 YFSETQ. V was pared by 0 bases and J by 4 bases, with 18 bases between. The CDR3 sequence is 17 residues long. CDR3 residues: CASSLAPRSGSSDTQYF. CDR3 bases: TGCGCCAGCAGCTTGGCACCCCGCTCGGGATCTTCAGATACGCAGTATTTT.

This CDR3 is CASSLAQGMGTDTQYF. CDR3 sequence (DNA): TGTGCCAGCAGCTTGGCCCAGGGGATGGGAACAGATACGCAGTATTTT. This rearrangement joins TRBV5-4 to TRBJ2-3, with D tentatively TRBD1 (6 bases). Trimming took off 0 bases at V and 3 bases at J, with 14 bases between the two ends. Per the germline V gene, CDR1 is SGHNT and CDR2 is YYREEE (reference sequence). The CDR3 loop spans 16 amino acids.